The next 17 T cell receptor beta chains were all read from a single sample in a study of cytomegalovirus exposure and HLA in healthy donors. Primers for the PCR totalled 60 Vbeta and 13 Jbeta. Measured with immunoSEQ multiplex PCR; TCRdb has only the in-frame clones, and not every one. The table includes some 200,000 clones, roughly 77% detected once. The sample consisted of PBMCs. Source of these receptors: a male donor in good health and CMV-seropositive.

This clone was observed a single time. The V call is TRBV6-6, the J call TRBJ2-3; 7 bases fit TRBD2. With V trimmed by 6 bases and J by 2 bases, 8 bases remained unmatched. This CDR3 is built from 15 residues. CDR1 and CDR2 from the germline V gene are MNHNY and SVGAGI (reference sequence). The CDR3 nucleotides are TGTGCCAGCAGCACCCCCGGGGGGAACACAGATACGCAGTATTTT. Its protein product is CASSTPGGNTDTQYF.

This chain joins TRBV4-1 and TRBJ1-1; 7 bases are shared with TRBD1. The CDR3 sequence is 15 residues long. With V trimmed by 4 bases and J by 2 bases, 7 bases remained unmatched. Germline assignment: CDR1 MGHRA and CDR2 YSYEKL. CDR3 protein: CASSLTGQTNTEAFF. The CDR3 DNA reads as TGCGCCAGCAGCCTGACGGGACAGACCAACACTGAAGCTTTCTTT.

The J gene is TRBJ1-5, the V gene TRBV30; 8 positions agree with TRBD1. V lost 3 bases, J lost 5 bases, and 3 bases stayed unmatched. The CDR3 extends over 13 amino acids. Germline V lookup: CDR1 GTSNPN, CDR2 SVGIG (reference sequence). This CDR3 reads CAWSLGQDQPQHF. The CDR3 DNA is TGTGCCTGGAGCTTGGGACAGGATCAGCCCCAGCATTTT.

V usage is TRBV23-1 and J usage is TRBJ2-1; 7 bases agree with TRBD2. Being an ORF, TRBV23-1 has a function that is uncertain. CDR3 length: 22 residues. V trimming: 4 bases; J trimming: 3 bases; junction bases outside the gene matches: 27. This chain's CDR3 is CASSLRDHPRRVTSACYNEQFF. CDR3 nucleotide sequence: TGCGCCAGCAGTCTCCGGGACCACCCAAGGCGGGTAACTAGCGCCTGCTACAATGAGCAGTTCTTC.

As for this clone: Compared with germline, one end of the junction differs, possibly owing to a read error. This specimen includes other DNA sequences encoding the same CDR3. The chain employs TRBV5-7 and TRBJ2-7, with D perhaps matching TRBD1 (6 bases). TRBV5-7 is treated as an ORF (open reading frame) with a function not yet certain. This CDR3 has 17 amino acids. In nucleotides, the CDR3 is TGCGCCAGCAGCTTGGCCCTTTCGGCAGCAGGGGATTACGAGCAGTACTTC. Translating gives CASSLALSAAGDYEQYF.

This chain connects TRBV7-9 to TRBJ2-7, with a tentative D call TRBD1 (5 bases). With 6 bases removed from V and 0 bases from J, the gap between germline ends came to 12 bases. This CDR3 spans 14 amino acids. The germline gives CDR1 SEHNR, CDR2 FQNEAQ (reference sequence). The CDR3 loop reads CASSSTDTSYEQYF. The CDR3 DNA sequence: TGTGCCAGCAGTTCGACGGACACCTCCTACGAGCAGTACTTC.

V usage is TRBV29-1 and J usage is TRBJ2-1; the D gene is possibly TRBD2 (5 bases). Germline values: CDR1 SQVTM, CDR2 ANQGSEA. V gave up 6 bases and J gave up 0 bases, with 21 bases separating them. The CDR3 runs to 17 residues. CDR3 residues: CSVKINEAESSYNEQFF. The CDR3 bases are TGCAGCGTCAAGATAAATGAAGCGGAGAGCTCCTACAATGAGCAGTTCTTC.

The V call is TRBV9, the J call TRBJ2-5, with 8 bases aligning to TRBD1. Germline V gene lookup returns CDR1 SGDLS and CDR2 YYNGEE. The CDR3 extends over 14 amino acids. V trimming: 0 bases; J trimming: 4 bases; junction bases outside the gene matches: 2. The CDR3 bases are TGTGCCAGCAGCGTAGACAGGGGGGCAGAGACCCAGTACTTC. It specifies CASSVDRGAETQYF. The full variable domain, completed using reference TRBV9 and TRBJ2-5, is DSGVTQTPKHLITATGQRVTLRCSPRSGDLSVYWYQQSLDQGLQFLIQYYNGEERAKGNILERFSAQQFPDLHSELNLSSLELGDSALYFCASSVDRGAETQYFGPGTRLLVL.

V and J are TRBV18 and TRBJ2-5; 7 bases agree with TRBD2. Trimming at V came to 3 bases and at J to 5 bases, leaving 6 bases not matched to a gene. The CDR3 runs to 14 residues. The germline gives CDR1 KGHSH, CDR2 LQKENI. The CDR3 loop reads CASSPSVRGETQYF. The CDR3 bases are TGTGCCAGCTCACCCTCGGTGCGGGGGGAGACCCAGTACTTC.

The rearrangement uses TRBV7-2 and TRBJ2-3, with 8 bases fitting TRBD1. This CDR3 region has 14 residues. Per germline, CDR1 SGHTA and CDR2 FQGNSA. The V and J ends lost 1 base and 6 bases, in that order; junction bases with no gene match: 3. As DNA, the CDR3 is TGTGCCAGCAGCTTAGGACAGGGGTGGGATACGCAGTATTTT. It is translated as CASSLGQGWDTQYF.

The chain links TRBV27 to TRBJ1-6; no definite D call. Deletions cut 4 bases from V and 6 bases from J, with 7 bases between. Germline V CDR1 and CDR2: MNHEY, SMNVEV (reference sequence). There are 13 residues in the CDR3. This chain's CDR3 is CASSSVSNSPLHF. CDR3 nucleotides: TGTGCCAGCAGTTCAGTCAGTAATTCACCCCTCCACTTT.

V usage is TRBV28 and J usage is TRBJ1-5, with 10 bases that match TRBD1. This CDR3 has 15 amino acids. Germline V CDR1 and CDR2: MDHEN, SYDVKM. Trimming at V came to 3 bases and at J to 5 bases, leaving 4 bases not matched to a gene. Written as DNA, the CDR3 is TGTGCCAGCAGTTTTGGACAGGGGGGCCATCAGCCCCAGCATTTT. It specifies CASSFGQGGHQPQHF.

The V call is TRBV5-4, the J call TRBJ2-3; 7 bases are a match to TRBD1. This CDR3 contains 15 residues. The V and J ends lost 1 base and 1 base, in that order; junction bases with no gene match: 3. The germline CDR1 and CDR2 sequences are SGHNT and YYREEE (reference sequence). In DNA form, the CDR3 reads TGTGCCAGCAGCTTGACAGGGGTTGGCACAGATACGCAGTATTTT. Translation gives CASSLTGVGTDTQYF. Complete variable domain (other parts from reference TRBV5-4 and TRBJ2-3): ETGVTQSPTHLIKTRGQQVTLRCSSQSGHNTVSWYQQALGQGPQFIFQYYREEENGRGNFPPRFSGLQFPNYSSELNVNALELDDSALYLCASSLTGVGTDTQYFGPGTRLTVL.

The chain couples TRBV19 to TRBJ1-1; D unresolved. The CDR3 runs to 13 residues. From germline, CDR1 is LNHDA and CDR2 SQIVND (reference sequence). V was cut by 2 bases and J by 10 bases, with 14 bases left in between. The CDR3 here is CASSIRPAGGAFF. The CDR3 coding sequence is TGTGCCAGTAGTATACGACCGGCCGGAGGAGCTTTCTTT.

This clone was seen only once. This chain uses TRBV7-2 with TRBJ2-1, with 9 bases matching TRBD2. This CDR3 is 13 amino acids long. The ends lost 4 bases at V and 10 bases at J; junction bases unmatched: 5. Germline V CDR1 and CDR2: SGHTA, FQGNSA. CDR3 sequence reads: CASSSGTSREQFF. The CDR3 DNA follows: TGTGCCAGCAGCTCCGGGACTAGCCGGGAGCAGTTCTTC.

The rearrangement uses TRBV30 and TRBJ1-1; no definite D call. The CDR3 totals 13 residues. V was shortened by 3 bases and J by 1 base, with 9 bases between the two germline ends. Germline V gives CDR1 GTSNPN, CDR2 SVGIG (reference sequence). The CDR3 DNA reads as TGTGCCTGGAGCGCGTCCGGGAACACTGAAGCTTTCTTT. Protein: CAWSASGNTEAFF.

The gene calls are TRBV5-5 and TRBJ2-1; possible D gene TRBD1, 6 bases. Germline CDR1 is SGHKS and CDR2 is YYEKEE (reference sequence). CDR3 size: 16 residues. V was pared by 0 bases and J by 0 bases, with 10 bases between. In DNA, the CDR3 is TGTGCCAGCAGCTTGGGTGTGGACAGCTCCTACAATGAGCAGTTCTTC. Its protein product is CASSLGVDSSYNEQFF.